This TCR beta chain is drawn from a study of blood T cell repertoires in COVID-19. Study-level background: PBMCs, B-cell-depleted T cells, or T cells provided the cDNA or gDNA that made up the material.

Participants were aged about 18 to 90 years, lived in over 20 US areas, and enrolled virtually. Recovered participants had two consecutive negative NP/OP PCR tests, healthcare professional clearance, or symptom resolution. Only a few counts were recorded for this clone. From germline, CDR1 is SEHNR and CDR2 FQNEAQ (reference sequence). CDR3 length: 13 residues. Trimming shortened V by 2 bases and J by 8 bases, and 7 bases separated the two germline ends. Original handling: It was from reference gene primer amplification that nucleated cell counts were estimated. Only in-frame clones appear in the TCRdb table, and some are missing; sequencing was by immunoSEQ multiplex PCR. That table supplies the V and J calls and clone size; D and trimming were determined from the DNA. The repertoire holds around 130,000 clones, roughly four fifths seen once, with roughly 18% in the top ten.

The rearrangement uses TRBV7-9 and TRBJ1-6; no clear D. Specimen: PBMCs or T cells enriched from blood (not recorded which). The origin of this receptor is a man aged 25 to 40 who had recovered from COVID-19. The CDR3: CASSLNSYSPLHF. The CDR3 DNA sequence: TGTGCCAGCAGCTTAAATAGCTATTCACCCCTCCACTTT.